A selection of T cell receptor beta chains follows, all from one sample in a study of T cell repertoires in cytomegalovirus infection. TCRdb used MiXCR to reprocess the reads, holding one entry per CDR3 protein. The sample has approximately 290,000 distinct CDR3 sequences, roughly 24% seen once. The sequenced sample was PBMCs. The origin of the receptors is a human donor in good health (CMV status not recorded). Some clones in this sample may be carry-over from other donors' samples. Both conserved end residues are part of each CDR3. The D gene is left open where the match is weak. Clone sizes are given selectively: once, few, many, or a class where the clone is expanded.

CDR3 protein: CASSLGSRRVADTQYF
CDR3 DNA: TGTGCCAGCAGCTTAGGAAGTAGGCGGGTCGCAGATACGCAGTATTTT
J gene: TRBJ2-3
V gene: TRBV7-9
D gene: .
clone size: .

CDR3 protein: CASSSLRPGRIEQFF
CDR3 DNA: TGTGCCAGCAGCTCCCTCCGTCCAGGGAGGATTGAGCAGTTCTTC
J gene: TRBJ2-1
V gene: TRBV7-2
D gene: .
clone size: many

CDR3 protein: CASSQSMEPAYEQYF
CDR3 DNA: TGTGCCAGCAGCCAGAGTATGGAGCCAGCCTACGAGCAGTACTTC
J gene: TRBJ2-7
V gene: TRBV7-6
D gene: .
clone size: many

CDR3 protein: CAINDRPGAQYF
CDR3 DNA: TGTGCCATCAACGACCGGCCAGGGGCCCAGTACTTC
J gene: TRBJ2-5
V gene: TRBV10-3
D gene: .
clone size: few

CDR3 protein: CSVQFDRADEQYF
CDR3 DNA: TGCAGCGTCCAATTTGACAGGGCCGACGAGCAGTACTTC
J gene: TRBJ2-7
V gene: TRBV29-1
D gene: TRBD1
clone size: few

CDR3 protein: CASSSKGRLGTDTQYF
CDR3 DNA: TGTGCCAGCAGCTCAAAGGGGAGATTAGGCACAGATACGCAGTATTTT
J gene: TRBJ2-3
V gene: TRBV7-9
D gene: .
clone size: many

CDR3 protein: CASSPIGLAGTGELFF
CDR3 DNA: TGTGCCAGCTCACCCATCGGACTAGCGGGCACCGGGGAGCTGTTTTTT
J gene: TRBJ2-2
V gene: TRBV18
D gene: TRBD2
clone size: .

CDR3 protein: CASNWGVKNQPQHF
CDR3 DNA: TGTGCCAGCAACTGGGGCGTTAAGAATCAGCCCCAGCATTTT
J gene: TRBJ1-5
V gene: TRBV12-3/TRBV12-4
D gene: .
clone size: many

CDR3 protein: CASSLEVLGAEAFF
CDR3 DNA: TGTGCCAGCAGCTTAGAAGTATTGGGGGCTGAAGCTTTCTTT
J gene: TRBJ1-1
V gene: TRBV13
D gene: .
clone size: .

CDR3 protein: CASSSHRWNTEAFF
CDR3 DNA: TGTGCCAGCAGTTCCCACAGGTGGAACACTGAAGCTTTCTTT
J gene: TRBJ1-1
V gene: TRBV28
D gene: .
clone size: .

CDR3 protein: CASSLVGPELSAEQYF
CDR3 DNA: TGTGCCAGCAGCTTAGTTGGTCCGGAATTATCAGCCGAGCAGTACTTC
J gene: TRBJ2-7
V gene: TRBV7-8
D gene: .
clone size: .

CDR3 protein: CAGRYGGADTQYF
CDR3 DNA: TGTGCCGGACGCTACGGGGGAGCAGATACGCAGTATTTT
J gene: TRBJ2-3
V gene: TRBV6-6
D gene: .
clone size: few

CDR3 protein: CASRGHAYNSPLHF
CDR3 DNA: TGTGCCAGCAGAGGACACGCCTATAATTCACCCCTCCACTTT
J gene: TRBJ1-6
V gene: TRBV28
D gene: .
clone size: few

CDR3 protein: CASRLDRSDNEQFF
CDR3 DNA: TGTGCCAGCAGATTGGACAGATCAGACAATGAGCAGTTCTTC
J gene: TRBJ2-1
V gene: TRBV2
D gene: .
clone size: few

CDR3 protein: CASSLRGQLNTEAFF
CDR3 DNA: TGTGCCAGCAGCTTAAGAGGACAGCTGAACACTGAAGCTTTCTTT
J gene: TRBJ1-1
V gene: TRBV7-9
D gene: .
clone size: few

CDR3 protein: CASSRATGLNTEAFF
CDR3 DNA: TGCGCCAGCAGCCGGGCGACAGGGCTGAACACTGAAGCTTTCTTT
J gene: TRBJ1-1
V gene: TRBV4-1
D gene: TRBD1
clone size: .

CDR3 protein: CASSFDGGSGANVLTF
CDR3 DNA: TGTGCCAGCAGCTTCGACGGAGGCTCTGGGGCCAACGTCCTGACTTTC
J gene: TRBJ2-6
V gene: TRBV7-8
D gene: .
clone size: many

CDR3 protein: CSARMSGQETQYF
CDR3 DNA: TGCAGTGCTAGGATGAGCGGACAAGAGACCCAGTACTTC
J gene: TRBJ2-5
V gene: TRBV20-1
D gene: .
clone size: many

CDR3 protein: CASSPAAPGDGYTF
CDR3 DNA: TGTGCCAGCAGCCCTGCCGCCCCAGGGGATGGCTACACCTTC
J gene: TRBJ1-2
V gene: TRBV7-2
D gene: .
clone size: many

CDR3 protein: CASSLVPGAFSGNTIYF
CDR3 DNA: TGTGCCAGCAGCTTAGTACCAGGGGCTTTCTCTGGAAACACCATATATTTT
J gene: TRBJ1-3
V gene: TRBV7-9
D gene: .
clone size: few

CDR3 protein: CSAGTGGALGETQYF
CDR3 DNA: TGCAGTGCTGGGACAGGGGGCGCCCTGGGGGAGACCCAGTACTTC
J gene: TRBJ2-5
V gene: TRBV20-1
D gene: TRBD1
clone size: .

CDR3 protein: CSAGGRFTEAFF
CDR3 DNA: TGCAGCGCCGGGGGGCGGTTCACTGAAGCTTTCTTT
J gene: TRBJ1-1
V gene: TRBV29-1
D gene: .
clone size: few